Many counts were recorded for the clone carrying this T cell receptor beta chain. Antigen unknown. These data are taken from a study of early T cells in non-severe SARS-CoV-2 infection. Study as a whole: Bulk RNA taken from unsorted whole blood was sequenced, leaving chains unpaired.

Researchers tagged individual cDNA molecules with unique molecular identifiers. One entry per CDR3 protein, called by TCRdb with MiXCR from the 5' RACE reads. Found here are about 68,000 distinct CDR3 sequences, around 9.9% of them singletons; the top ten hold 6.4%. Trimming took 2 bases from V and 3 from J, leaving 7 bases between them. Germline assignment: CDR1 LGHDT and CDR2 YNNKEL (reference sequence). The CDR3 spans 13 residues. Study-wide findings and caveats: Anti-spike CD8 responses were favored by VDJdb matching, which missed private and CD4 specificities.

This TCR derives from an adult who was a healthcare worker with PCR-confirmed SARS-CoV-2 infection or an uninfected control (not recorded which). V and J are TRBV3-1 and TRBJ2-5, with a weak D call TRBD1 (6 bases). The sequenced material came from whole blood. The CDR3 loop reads CASSQTGKETQYF. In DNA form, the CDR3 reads TGTGCCAGCAGCCAAACAGGGAAAGAGACCCAGTACTTC.